This T cell receptor (beta chain) is drawn from a study of human T cells and chemical hapten exposure. On the study more broadly: Application of 0.01% DPC to the upper back was done by patch test, with a reading at 6 days.

Time point specified: patch test 1, 2 weeks after DPC sensitization. Treatment meaning: therapeutic diphenylcyclopropenone sensitization with weekly scalp DPC. This clonotype was seen a handful of times. What it binds is unknown. The study used a library that attached unique molecular identifiers to individual cDNA molecules. In TCRdb, the RACE reads were re-called with MiXCR into one record per CDR3 protein. The data contain tens of thousands of distinct CDR3 sequences, about 10% of them seen just once; the ten biggest clones take up 2% to 2.5%. Notes on the study in general: The number of TCRs over 1 in 1000 frequency stayed unchanged after DPC.

Trimming pared 1 base from V and 8 bases from J, leaving 16 bases between. The CDR3 has 16 residues. The germline CDR1 and CDR2 sequences are SGHKS and YYEKEE (reference sequence). Sample: whole blood, taken in connection with sensitization to the hapten diphenylcyclopropenone (DPC). The source is a man aged 35 to 55 with alopecia areata. Some clones in this sample may be carry-over from other donors' samples. The J gene is TRBJ1-6, the V gene TRBV5-5, with D uncertain. The CDR3: CASSLLFGSPDSPLHF. The CDR3 nucleotides are TGTGCCAGCAGCTTGCTTTTTGGGAGCCCCGATTCACCCCTCCACTTT.